This T cell receptor beta chain appears in the sequencing data of a study of breast tumors, draining lymph nodes, adjacent tissues. Axillary draining lymph nodes of breast cancer patients supplied the node samples. One entry per CDR3 protein, called by TCRdb with MiXCR from the multiplex PCR reads. The sample lists around 290,000 distinct CDR3 sequences, roughly 31% occurring once. The germline CDR1 and CDR2 sequences are SEHNR and FQNEAQ (reference sequence). This CDR3 is 19 amino acids long. Trimming took 5 bases from V and 2 from J; bases not matched to a gene: 21. This clonotype was seen more than once but under ten times.

This sequence joins TRBV7-9 and TRBJ2-7, with 7 bases fitting TRBD1. The source of this sequence is a female donor with breast cancer. Some clones in this sample may be carry-over from other donors' samples. Sequencing was carried out using axillary lymph node tissue. CDR3 sequence reads: CASSQARGAGTDNPYEQYF. CDR3 DNA: TGTGCCAGCAGCCAGGCACGGGGTGCTGGGACAGACAATCCCTACGAGCAGTACTTC.